This passage covers 27 T cell receptor beta chains from one sample sequenced in a study of blood T cell repertoires in COVID-19. Profiling relied on immunoSEQ multiplex PCR, and the TCRdb table lists in-frame clones only, not all of them. Of roughly 49,000 clones detected, 68% appear once; the ten largest clones hold roughly 8.8%. The sequencing input was peripheral blood. The receptors originated from an older woman with acute or convalescent COVID-19.

V is TRBV5-1 and J is TRBJ2-1; D unresolved. The CDR3 length is 12 residues. Trimming pared 0 bases from V and 7 bases from J, leaving 5 bases between. Germline-derived CDR1 and CDR2 are SGHRS and YFSETQ. CDR3 nucleotide sequence: TGCGCCAGCAGCTTGGTTCAAAATGAGCAGTTCTTC. This sequence encodes CASSLVQNEQFF.

The chain uses TRBV20-1 and TRBJ1-1; 8 bases match TRBD1. V lost 3 bases and J lost 5; bases outside the gene matches: 5. Germline V gene data show CDR1 as DFQATT and CDR2 as SNEGSKA (reference sequence). The CDR3 extends over 13 amino acids. The CDR3 protein is CSASRTGKTEAFF. In nucleotides, the CDR3 is TGCAGTGCTAGTAGGACAGGGAAAACTGAAGCTTTCTTT.

The rearrangement uses TRBV7-2 and TRBJ2-3, with 14 bases identical to TRBD2. The length of the CDR3 is 17 residues. Germline-derived CDR1 and CDR2 are SGHTA and FQGNSA. V dropped 1 base and J dropped 5; count of bases not matched to a gene: 5. The CDR3 spells CASSLGLAGGLVDTQYF. The CDR3 region has the DNA TGTGCCAGCAGCTTAGGACTAGCGGGGGGGCTGGTAGATACGCAGTATTTT.

This clone came up a few times. The chain has TRBV10-2 and TRBJ1-3; D ambiguous. The CDR3 has 14 residues. Germline V gene sequence: CDR1 WSHSY, CDR2 SAAADI. V was shortened by 3 bases and J by 3 bases, with 9 bases between the two germline ends. The CDR3 sequence is CASSDWADGNTIYF. In nucleotides, the CDR3 is TGCGCCAGCAGTGATTGGGCCGATGGAAACACCATATATTTT.

V usage is TRBV6-1 and J usage is TRBJ1-5, with D perhaps matching TRBD1 (6 bases). The CDR3 consists of 14 residues. Germline V gives CDR1 MNHNS, CDR2 SASEGT. V lost 2 bases and J lost 4, with 9 bases in between. The CDR3 DNA reads as TGTGCCAGCAGTGAAAGTACAGGGAATCAGCCCCAGCATTTT. Amino acids: CASSESTGNQPQHF.

V usage is TRBV19 and J usage is TRBJ1-2; TRBD1 aligns across 8 bases. This CDR3 is built from 16 residues. V lost 4 bases, J lost 5 bases, and 12 bases stayed unmatched. The germline V gene has CDR1 LNHDA and CDR2 SQIVND (reference sequence). The CDR3 here is CASSNAGGPPRYGYTF. DNA of the CDR3: TGTGCCAGTAGTAACGCAGGGGGCCCTCCTCGGTATGGCTACACCTTC.

There are many counts of this clone. CDR3 protein: CASIMGQGANSPLHF. CDR3 coding DNA: TGTGCCAGCATCATGGGACAGGGGGCGAATTCACCCCTCCACTTT. The chain carries TRBV28 and TRBJ1-6; 12 bases line up with TRBD1. V dropped 7 bases and J dropped 7; count of bases not matched to a gene: 5. Germline loops: CDR1 MDHEN, CDR2 SYDVKM. The CDR3 is made up of 15 amino acids.

The chain links TRBV6-5 to TRBJ1-2; no clear D gene. Germline V gene data show CDR1 as MNHEY and CDR2 as SVGAGI. This CDR3 is built from 14 residues. With 0 bases removed from V and 4 bases from J, the gap between germline ends came to 9 bases. As DNA, the CDR3 is TGTGCCAGCAGTTACTCGGCAGACTTCTATGGCTACACCTTC. The encoded protein is CASSYSADFYGYTF.

The V call is TRBV5-5, the J call TRBJ1-1; 7 nucleotides match TRBD1. This CDR3 is built from 16 residues. Trimming took 6 bases from V and 7 from J; bases not matched to a gene: 18. Germline loops: CDR1 SGHKS, CDR2 YYEKEE (reference sequence). CDR3 residues: CASNPQKGARVIEAFF. For the CDR3, the DNA is TGTGCCAGCAACCCGCAGAAGGGGGCGCGTGTCATTGAAGCTTTCTTT.

In this sample, this clone turned up once. The rearrangement links TRBV11-3 to TRBJ2-3; maybe TRBD2 (7 bases). Germline V CDR1 and CDR2: SGHNT, YENEEA. The CDR3 is 14 residues long. The V and J ends lost 6 bases and 2 bases respectively, with 12 bases between them. The CDR3 DNA reads as TGTGCCAGCAGTGGCGGGGGCAACACAGATACGCAGTATTTT. It codes for CASSGGGNTDTQYF.

This chain links TRBV3-1 (or the pseudogene TRBV3-2) with TRBJ2-1; TRBD2 aligns across 15 bases. CDR1 is LGHDT, CDR2 YNNKEL, per germline (reference sequence). The CDR3 extends over 21 amino acids. V shed 0 bases, J shed 8 bases, and the junction held 17 bases outside the gene matches. The CDR3 region has the DNA TGTGCCAGCAGCCAAGATGGTGGTGGACTAGCGGGGGGGCTGTACGTCCATGAGCAGTTCTTC. Protein: CASSQDGGGLAGGLYVHEQFF.

This clone was seen once. This chain links TRBV6-6 with TRBJ1-5; D is ambiguous. Per the germline V gene, CDR1 is MNHNY and CDR2 is SVGAGI (reference sequence). The CDR3 spans 14 residues. The V end lost 0 bases, the J end lost 11 bases, and 14 bases lay between the germline ends. The CDR3 region is CASSYSGTPSAQHF. As DNA, the CDR3 is TGTGCCAGCAGTTACTCGGGCACCCCATCAGCCCAGCATTTT.

The genes are TRBV5-4 and TRBJ2-7; 15 positions match TRBD2. Losses at the gene ends were 4 bases for V and 5 bases for J; bases not matched to a gene: 7. Germline V gene sequence: CDR1 SGHNT, CDR2 YYREEE (reference sequence). The CDR3 is 16 amino acids. Here the CDR3 DNA reads TGTGCCAGCAGCCCCGGGACTAGCGGGAGGAGGAACGAGCAGTACTTC. Amino acids: CASSPGTSGRRNEQYF.

J is TRBJ1-2 and V is TRBV28, with 8 bases lining up with TRBD1. J gave up 8 bases and V 4 bases, and 15 bases lay outside the gene matches. The CDR3 loop spans 16 amino acids. Germline loops: CDR1 MDHEN, CDR2 SYDVKM. CDR3 sequence (DNA): TGTGCCAGCAGTTCCCCGAACACAGGGGGAGATTGGGGCTACACCTTC. This codes for CASSSPNTGGDWGYTF.

This clone was seen more than once but under ten times. The V call is TRBV4-1, the J call TRBJ1-1; a possible D gene is TRBD1 (6 bases). This CDR3 region has 16 residues. CDR1 and CDR2 from the germline V gene are MGHRA and YSYEKL. The V gene lost 1 base and the J gene lost 5 bases, with 17 bases spanning the gap. In DNA, the CDR3 is TGCGCCAGCAGCCAAGGTCGATACAGGGATCGGACTGAAGCTTTCTTT. Its protein is CASSQGRYRDRTEAFF.

The chain couples TRBV5-6 to TRBJ2-2; 11 bases are shared with TRBD1. Losses at the gene ends were 3 bases for V and 1 base for J; bases not matched to a gene: 11. The CDR3 length is 19 residues. Germline CDR1 and CDR2: SGHDT and YYEEEE. The CDR3: CASSSSDRGRKVNTGELFF. The DNA for the CDR3 is TGTGCCAGCAGCTCCTCGGACAGGGGGCGGAAGGTGAACACCGGGGAGCTGTTTTTT.

This clone was seen a handful of times. The chain couples TRBV6-5 to TRBJ2-7; 9 nucleotides align to TRBD1. The CDR3 loop spans 15 amino acids. With V trimmed by 7 bases and J by 2 bases, 9 bases remained unmatched. Germline V gene sequence: CDR1 MNHEY, CDR2 SVGAGI. This CDR3 reads CASTAGTGLAYEQYF. Written as DNA, the CDR3 is TGTGCCAGCACCGCCGGGACAGGGTTGGCCTACGAGCAGTACTTC.

The genes are TRBV6-1 and TRBJ2-1, with TRBD2 identical over 11 bases. The CDR3 runs to 15 residues. Trimming at V came to 1 base and at J to 8 bases, leaving 4 bases not matched to a gene. Germline CDR1 MNHNS, CDR2 SASEGT. CDR3 amino acids: CASSEDGTSGDEQFF. CDR3 nucleotides: TGTGCCAGCAGTGAAGACGGGACTAGCGGCGATGAGCAGTTCTTC.

The rearrangement joins TRBV3-1 (or the pseudogene TRBV3-2) to TRBJ1-1; D remains ambiguous. This CDR3 region has 14 residues. Germline values: CDR1 LGHDT, CDR2 YNNKEL (reference sequence). V dropped 4 bases and J dropped 0 bases, with 9 bases sitting between them. The CDR3 spells CASSPYNMNTEAFF. The CDR3 DNA reads as TGTGCCAGCAGCCCTTACAACATGAACACTGAAGCTTTCTTT.

The table lists this clone with a few counts. V usage is TRBV6-5 and J usage is TRBJ2-3, with D possibly TRBD1 on 6 matching bases. Trimming removed 6 bases at V and 7 bases at J, with 14 bases between. Germline CDR1 and CDR2: MNHEY and SVGAGI. The CDR3 is 13 residues long. CDR3 sequence: CASRAPGHYTQYF. The CDR3 DNA reads as TGTGCCAGCAGGGCCCCGGGACACTATACGCAGTATTTT.

V gene TRBV9 combines with J gene TRBJ2-6; 7 bases agree with TRBD1. Germline assignment: CDR1 SGDLS and CDR2 YYNGEE. CDR3 size: 17 residues. With 0 bases clipped from V and 2 bases from J, the junction kept 5 bases outside the gene matches. As DNA, the CDR3 is TGTGCCAGCAGCGTAGAGGGGGCCAGGGCTGGGGCCAACGTCCTGACTTTC. This encodes CASSVEGARAGANVLTF.

This chain connects TRBV11-3 to TRBJ2-1; possibly TRBD2 for D (6 bases). Trimming removed 3 bases from V and 0 bases from J, with 9 bases in between. Germline V gene lookup returns CDR1 SGHNT and CDR2 YENEEA. This CDR3 has 15 amino acids. The CDR3, as DNA: TGTGCCAGCAGCTTTTCCGGGGGCTCCTACAATGAGCAGTTCTTC. Protein sequence: CASSFSGGSYNEQFF.

This clone was seen more than once but under ten times. The CDR3 here is CSVVSGDQPQHF. CDR3 DNA: TGCAGCGTTGTCTCGGGAGACCAGCCCCAGCATTTT. This sequence joins TRBV29-1 and TRBJ1-5; D uncertain. V was trimmed by 4 bases and J by 7 bases, leaving 11 bases between them. There are 12 residues in the CDR3. Germline V gene data show CDR1 as SQVTM and CDR2 as ANQGSEA.

This clone is a singleton in its sample. J is TRBJ1-5 and V is TRBV19; D is perhaps TRBD1 (5 bases). Between the trimmed V and J ends, which lost 0 bases and 0 bases, there was a span of 15 bases. CDR3 length: 18 amino acids. Germline assignment: CDR1 LNHDA and CDR2 SQIVND (reference sequence). The CDR3 nucleotides read TGTGCCAGTAGTATAGATCACTCCTGGGGGGATAGCAATCAGCCCCAGCATTTT. Its protein is CASSIDHSWGDSNQPQHF.

The chain combines TRBV25-1 with TRBJ1-2; unclear D gene. Deletions cut 6 bases from V and 3 bases from J, with 11 bases between. Germline CDR1 MGHDK, CDR2 SYGVNS. This CDR3 has 13 amino acids. The CDR3 DNA follows: TGTGCCAGCAGACAAGACACTTACTATGGCTACACCTTC. This codes for CASRQDTYYGYTF.

V usage is TRBV6-5 and J usage is TRBJ1-6, with 7 bases aligning to TRBD1. This CDR3 has 14 amino acids. Germline CDR1 MNHEY, CDR2 SVGAGI. V was clipped by 6 bases and J by 6 bases; unmatched bases: 5. Here the CDR3 DNA reads TGTGCCAGCAGACTCGACAGGGCTAATTCACCCCTCCACTTT. Its translation: CASRLDRANSPLHF.

This clone has a handful of counts. J is TRBJ2-7 and V is TRBV5-1, with D possibly TRBD2 on 5 matching bases. V lost 1 base and J lost 3, with 5 bases in between. Looked up from germline, CDR1 is SGHRS and CDR2 is YFSETQ. This CDR3 is built from 12 residues. The CDR3 DNA reads TGCGCCAGCAGCTTGAGCGGCTACGAGCAGTACTTC. It encodes CASSLSGYEQYF.